What follows are 18 T cell receptor beta chains derived from one specimen sequenced in a study of shared clonotypes between healthy human individuals (dated by TCRdb to the early 2020s). Libraries were constructed by the immunoSEQ multiplex PCR assay. Not all clones reach the TCRdb copy of this immuneACCESS table, which keeps in-frame sequences only. Checked studies attribute under half of the gap to unresolved V genes and leave the rest unexplained. The sample table records some 2.1 million clones; about 95% of these occur just once. The top ten constitute about 1.1% of the sample. For the CD8 naive samples, CD45RO-negative cells were positively selected for CCR7, yielding a CD45RA+CCR7+ population from which TemRA cells were excluded. The specimen sequenced was naive CD8+ T cells sorted from blood. The sample's cell subset or site label, decoded: CD45RA+CCR7+. These receptors were obtained from a man between 18 and 35 years old in good health.

This clone was seen once. The rearrangement joins TRBV4-1 to TRBJ2-1; 7 positions match TRBD1. Germline V gives CDR1 MGHRA, CDR2 YSYEKL. Unmatched junction bases numbered 7, after V lost 2 bases and J lost 0 bases. The CDR3 has 17 residues. The CDR3 region has the DNA TGCGCCAGCAGCCAACCGGGACAGTCTAGCTCCTACAATGAGCAGTTCTTC. It codes for CASSQPGQSSSYNEQFF.

The rearrangement uses TRBV27 and TRBJ2-2, with 12 bases that match TRBD1. This CDR3 comprises 15 residues. J was trimmed by 6 bases and V by 5 bases; bases with no gene match: 4. Germline assignment: CDR1 MNHEY and CDR2 SMNVEV (reference sequence). The CDR3 DNA sequence: TGTGCCAGCAGTGCGGGACAGGGGGCCGCCGGGGAGCTGTTTTTT. Translating it yields CASSAGQGAAGELFF.

J is TRBJ1-2 and V is TRBV19; possibly TRBD1 for D (5 bases). Germline V gene data show CDR1 as LNHDA and CDR2 as SQIVND (reference sequence). The CDR3 is 16 residues long. Trimming pared 6 bases from V and 3 bases from J, leaving 20 bases between. The CDR3 here is CASSLGTEIWDYGYTF. The CDR3 region has the DNA TGTGCCAGTAGCCTCGGGACCGAAATCTGGGACTATGGCTACACCTTC.

The V gene is TRBV4-3, the J gene TRBJ1-1, with unresolved D. V lost 1 base, J lost 3 bases, and 12 bases lay in between. Germline V gene data show CDR1 as LGHNA and CDR2 as YSLEER. The CDR3 consists of 15 residues. Here the CDR3 DNA reads TGCGCCAGCAGCCAAGGCGGTGAGGGAGACACTGAAGCTTTCTTT. It encodes CASSQGGEGDTEAFF.

The CDR3 DNA reads TGTGCAAGTCGCTTTAGCGGCGGCGGGGAGCTGTTTTTT. It encodes CASRFSGGGELFF. This chain connects TRBV12-2 to TRBJ2-2; the table names TRBD2, a call not compared with the DNA. TRBV12-2 is designated a pseudogene. This CDR3 has 13 residues.

Of note for this clone: Other DNA sequences of this sample code for an identical CDR3. This chain connects TRBV2 to TRBJ2-5, with 7 nucleotides matching TRBD1. J was trimmed by 0 bases and V by 6 bases; bases with no gene match: 1. The germline gives CDR1 SNHLY, CDR2 FYNNEI. This CDR3 region has 13 residues. DNA for the CDR3: TGTGCCAGCAGAGGGACAGACCAAGAGACCCAGTACTTC. It translates to CASRGTDQETQYF.

The rearrangement joins TRBV5-6 to TRBJ2-2, with TRBD1 matching over 11 bases. J was trimmed by 2 bases and V by 4 bases; bases with no gene match: 4. Germline V gene sequence: CDR1 SGHDT, CDR2 YYEEEE. CDR3 length: 16 amino acids. CDR3 sequence (DNA): TGTGCCAGCAGCCCGGGACAGGGGGTAAACACCGGGGAGCTGTTTTTT. Translation gives CASSPGQGVNTGELFF.

This chain connects TRBV6-6 to TRBJ1-2; tentative D call: TRBD1 (6 bases). This CDR3 is 13 amino acids long. The ends were cut back, 5 bases at V and 4 bases at J, with 11 bases in the middle. The germline V gene has CDR1 MNHNY and CDR2 SVGAGI (reference sequence). CDR3 nucleotide sequence: TGTGCCAGCAGTCCCGGGACAAGCTATGGCTACACCTTC. As protein: CASSPGTSYGYTF.

A note on this clone: Other DNA sequences in the sample encode the same CDR3. This chain joins TRBV5-6 and TRBJ2-5, with D unresolved. The CDR3 totals 14 residues. Germline-derived CDR1 and CDR2 are SGHDT and YYEEEE. V dropped 1 base and J dropped 0 bases, with 7 bases sitting between them. CDR3 DNA: TGTGCCAGCAGCTTGCCCAGGTACCAAGAGACCCAGTACTTC. Translation: CASSLPRYQETQYF.

This clone has just one count. This chain uses TRBV7-9 with TRBJ2-7; 14 bases fit TRBD2. The germline V gene has CDR1 SEHNR and CDR2 FQNEAQ (reference sequence). The CDR3 sequence is 15 residues long. The V gene end was trimmed by 4 bases and the J gene end by 7 bases; junction bases not matched to a gene: 6. DNA for the CDR3: TGTGCCAGCAGCTCGGGACTAGCGGGAGTGCGGGAGCAGTACTTC. It yields the protein CASSSGLAGVREQYF. Drawing the rest from reference TRBV7-9 and TRBJ2-7, the complete variable domain is DTGVSQNPRHKITKRGQNVTFRCDPISEHNRLYWYRQTLGQGPEFLTYFQNEAQLEKSRLLSDRFSAERPKGSFSTLEIQRTEQGDSAMYLCASSSGLAGVREQYFGPGTRLTVT.

The V call is TRBV19, the J call TRBJ2-3, with a weak D call TRBD2 (5 bases). There are 17 residues in the CDR3. V lost 5 bases and J 2 bases, leaving 20 bases between the germline ends. The germline CDR1 and CDR2 sequences are LNHDA and SQIVND (reference sequence). The DNA for the CDR3 is TGTGCCAGTAGTCAAGGGATGTCGGGGTTGGCCACAGATACGCAGTATTTT. It translates to CASSQGMSGLATDTQYF.

The rearrangement uses TRBV10-1 and TRBJ2-7; TRBD1 matches 9 bases. The J segment lost 6 bases and the V segment lost 6 bases, leaving 9 bases of the junction unmatched. Germline V gives CDR1 WNHNN, CDR2 SYGVQD (reference sequence). The CDR3 consists of 14 residues. The CDR3 DNA reads TGCGCCAGCAGCGCCGGGACAGGGAATACCGAGCAGTACTTC. This translates into CASSAGTGNTEQYF.

On this clone: A read error may produce the germline difference seen at one junction end. V usage is TRBV2 and J usage is TRBJ2-5; TRBD1 might be the D (6 bases). The CDR3 is 13 amino acids. Per germline, CDR1 SNHLY and CDR2 FYNNEI. The CDR3 nucleotides read TGTACCAGCACCCGCTTACAGGGCGAGACCCAGTACTTC. This sequence encodes CTSTRLQGETQYF. Using reference TRBV2 and TRBJ2-5 for the parts outside the CDR3, the full variable domain is EPEVTQTPSHQVTQMGQEVILRCVPISNHLYFYWYRQILGQKVEFLVSFYNNEISEKSEIFDDQFSVERPDGSNFTLKIRSTKLEDSAMYFCTSTRLQGETQYFGPGTRLLVL.

The chain has TRBV10-2 and TRBJ2-2, with TRBD2 identical over 8 bases. Unmatched junction bases numbered 0, after V lost 5 bases and J lost 4 bases. The length of the CDR3 is 13 residues. Germline V gene lookup returns CDR1 WSHSY and CDR2 SAAADI. This CDR3 is CASSSGSTGELFF. The CDR3 region has the DNA TGCGCCAGCAGTAGCGGGAGCACCGGGGAGCTGTTTTTT.

The J gene is TRBJ2-2, the V gene TRBV4-2, with no clear D. The V end was cut by 3 bases, the J end by 6 bases, with 11 bases between. The CDR3 totals 14 residues. Germline values: CDR1 LGHNA, CDR2 YNFKEQ. Written as DNA, the CDR3 is TGTGCCAGCAGCCACCTCCCGGGCGCCGGGGAGCTGTTTTTT. This codes for CASSHLPGAGELFF.

The chain employs TRBV7-2 and TRBJ2-7; tentative D call: TRBD2 (6 bases). V was cut by 4 bases and J by 0 bases, with 10 bases left in between. Germline-derived CDR1 and CDR2 are SGHTA and FQGNSA. CDR3 size: 14 residues. The chain's CDR3 is CASSYGGSSYEQYF. The DNA of the CDR3 is TGTGCCAGCAGCTACGGGGGTAGCTCCTACGAGCAGTACTTC.

The J gene is TRBJ2-7, the V gene TRBV5-4; 7 bases agree with TRBD2. This CDR3 has 16 amino acids. The V gene end was trimmed by 4 bases and the J gene end by 7 bases; junction bases not matched to a gene: 17. CDR1 and CDR2 (germline): SGHNT, YYREEE (reference sequence). This CDR3 is CASSLTVGGSGLEQYF. The CDR3 nucleotides read TGTGCCAGCAGCCTGACCGTGGGCGGGAGCGGTTTAGAGCAGTACTTC.

V gene TRBV7-9 combines with J gene TRBJ2-5, with 10 bases identical to TRBD2. The V gene end was trimmed by 1 base and the J gene end by 1 base; junction bases not matched to a gene: 6. In germline, CDR1 is SEHNR, CDR2 FQNEAQ (reference sequence). The length of the CDR3 is 17 residues. The CDR3 DNA sequence: TGTGCCAGCAGCTTAGAAGCTAGCGGGAGATCCCAAGAGACCCAGTACTTC. The encoded protein is CASSLEASGRSQETQYF.